This T cell receptor beta chain came from a study of blood T cells in healthy people across ages. About this clonotype: Its specificity is not known.

Study-wide results and caveats: PBMCs left unsorted prevented a conclusive naive versus antigen-experienced comparison.

The V gene's germline CDR1 is ENHRY and CDR2 SYGVKD. V lost 0 bases, J lost 0 bases, and 6 bases lay in between. This CDR3 region has 16 residues. Primed by a sample-barcoded 5' primer and a J-beta primer mix, a second PCR proceeded for 7 to 11 cycles. At least 3 million CDR3-containing paired-end reads were obtained per sample. TCRdb re-called the 5' RACE reads through MiXCR, storing one row per CDR3 protein. Among about 1.4 million distinct CDR3 sequences listed, roughly 60% were seen once. This TCR was recovered from a man aged 18 to 30 in good health. This chain uses TRBV10-3 with TRBJ2-6; D ambiguous. The sequenced sample consisted of blood. This CDR3 is CAISESRASGANVLTF. The CDR3 DNA reads TGTGCCATCAGTGAGTCGAGAGCCTCTGGGGCCAACGTCCTGACTTTC.